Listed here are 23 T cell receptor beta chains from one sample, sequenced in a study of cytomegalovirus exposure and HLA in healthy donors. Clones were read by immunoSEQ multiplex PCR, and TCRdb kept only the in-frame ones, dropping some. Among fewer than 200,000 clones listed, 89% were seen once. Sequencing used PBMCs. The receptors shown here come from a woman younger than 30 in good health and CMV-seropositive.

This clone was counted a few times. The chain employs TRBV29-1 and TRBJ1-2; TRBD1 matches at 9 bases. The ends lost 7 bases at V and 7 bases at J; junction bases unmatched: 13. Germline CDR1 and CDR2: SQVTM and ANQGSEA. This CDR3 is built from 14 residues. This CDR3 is CSAPLWDRDVGYTF. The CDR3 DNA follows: TGCAGCGCCCCATTGTGGGACAGGGACGTTGGCTACACCTTC. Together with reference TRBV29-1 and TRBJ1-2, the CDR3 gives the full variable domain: SAVISQKPSRDICQRGTSLTIQCQVDSQVTMMFWYRQQPGQSLTLIATANQGSEATYESGFVIDKFPISRPNLTFSTLTVSNMSPEDSSIYLCSAPLWDRDVGYTFGSGTRLTVV.

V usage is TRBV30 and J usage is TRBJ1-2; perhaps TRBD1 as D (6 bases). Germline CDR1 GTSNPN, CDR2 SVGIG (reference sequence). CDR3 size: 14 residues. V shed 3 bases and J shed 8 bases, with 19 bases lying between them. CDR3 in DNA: TGTGCCTGGAGCGCCACAGGGATCTCGGGAGGCTACACCTTC. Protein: CAWSATGISGGYTF.

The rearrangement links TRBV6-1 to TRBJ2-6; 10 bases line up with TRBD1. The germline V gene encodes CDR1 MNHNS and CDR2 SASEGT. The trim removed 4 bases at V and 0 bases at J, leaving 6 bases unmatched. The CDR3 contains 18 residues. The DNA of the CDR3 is TGTGCCAGCAGTGGGCAAAGGACAGGGGGCTCTGGGGCCAACGTCCTGACTTTC. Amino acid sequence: CASSGQRTGGSGANVLTF.

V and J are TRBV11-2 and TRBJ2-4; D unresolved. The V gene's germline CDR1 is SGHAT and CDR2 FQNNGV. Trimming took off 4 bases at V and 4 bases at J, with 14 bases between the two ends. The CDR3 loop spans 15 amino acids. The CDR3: CASSSVEVRKNIQYF. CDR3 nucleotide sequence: TGTGCCAGCAGCTCTGTAGAGGTGCGGAAAAACATTCAGTACTTC. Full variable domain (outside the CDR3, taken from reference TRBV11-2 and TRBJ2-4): EAGVAQSPRYKIIEKRQSVAFWCNPISGHATLYWYQQILGQGPKLLIQFQNNGVVDDSQLPKDRFSAERLKGVDSTLKIQPAKLEDSAVYLCASSSVEVRKNIQYFGAGTRLSVL.

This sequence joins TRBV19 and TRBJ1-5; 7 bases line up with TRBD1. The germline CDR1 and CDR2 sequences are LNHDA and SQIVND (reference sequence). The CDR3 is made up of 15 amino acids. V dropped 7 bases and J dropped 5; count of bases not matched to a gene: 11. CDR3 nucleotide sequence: TGTGCCAGTATTAAGACAGGGTCTAGTTATCAGCCCCAGCATTTT. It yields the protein CASIKTGSSYQPQHF.

In DNA, the CDR3 is TGTGCCAGCAGTGTCGGTCAGGGGGGTGAAAAACTGTTTTTT. Translation: CASSVGQGGEKLFF. The chain recombines TRBV2 with TRBJ1-4; 7 nucleotides line up with TRBD1. Per the germline V gene, CDR1 is SNHLY and CDR2 is FYNNEI. The CDR3 loop spans 14 amino acids. V dropped 4 bases and J dropped 7; count of bases not matched to a gene: 6.

This CDR3 is CASRNRDSGSGELFF. For the CDR3, the DNA is TGTGCCAGCAGGAACCGGGACAGTGGGTCCGGGGAGCTGTTTTTT. The V and J genes are TRBV2 and TRBJ2-2, with 7 bases identical to TRBD1. The ends lost 6 bases at V and 6 bases at J; junction bases unmatched: 10. This CDR3 contains 15 residues. Germline V gives CDR1 SNHLY, CDR2 FYNNEI. The full variable domain, completed using reference TRBV2 and TRBJ2-2, is EPEVTQTPSHQVTQMGQEVILRCVPISNHLYFYWYRQILGQKVEFLVSFYNNEISEKSEIFDDQFSVERPDGSNFTLKIRSTKLEDSAMYFCASRNRDSGSGELFFGEGSRLTVL.

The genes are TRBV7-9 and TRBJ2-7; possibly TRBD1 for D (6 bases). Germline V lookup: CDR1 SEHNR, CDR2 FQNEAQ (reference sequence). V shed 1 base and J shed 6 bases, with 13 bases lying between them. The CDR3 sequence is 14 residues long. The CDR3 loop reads CASSLGYQGPEQYF. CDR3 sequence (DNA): TGTGCCAGCAGCTTAGGTTATCAGGGGCCCGAGCAGTACTTC. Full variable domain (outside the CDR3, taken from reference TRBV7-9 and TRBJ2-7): DTGVSQNPRHKITKRGQNVTFRCDPISEHNRLYWYRQTLGQGPEFLTYFQNEAQLEKSRLLSDRFSAERPKGSFSTLEIQRTEQGDSAMYLCASSLGYQGPEQYFGPGTRLTVT.

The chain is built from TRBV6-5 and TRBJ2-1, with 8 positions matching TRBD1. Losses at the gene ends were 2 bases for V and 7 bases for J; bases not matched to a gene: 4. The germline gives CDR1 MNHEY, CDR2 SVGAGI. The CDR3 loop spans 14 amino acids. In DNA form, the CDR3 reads TGTGCCAGCAGTTACAGACAGGGGAGGAATGAGCAGTTCTTC. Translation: CASSYRQGRNEQFF.

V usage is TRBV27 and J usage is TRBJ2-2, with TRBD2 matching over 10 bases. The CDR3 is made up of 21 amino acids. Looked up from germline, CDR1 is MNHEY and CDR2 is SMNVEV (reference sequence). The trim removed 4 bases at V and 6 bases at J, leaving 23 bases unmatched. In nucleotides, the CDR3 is TGTGCCAGCAGTTCTCAAGGGGGTGGGGGGGCTAGCGGGAGTATCGCCGGGGAGCTGTTTTTT. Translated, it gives CASSSQGGGGASGSIAGELFF.

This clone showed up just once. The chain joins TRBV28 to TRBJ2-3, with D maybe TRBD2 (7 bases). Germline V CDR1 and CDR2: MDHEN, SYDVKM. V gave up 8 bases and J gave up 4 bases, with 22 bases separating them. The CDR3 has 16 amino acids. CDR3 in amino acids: CASSGGSEGEADTQYF. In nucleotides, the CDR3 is TGTGCCAGCTCGGGGGGCTCGGAGGGAGAGGCAGATACGCAGTATTTT.

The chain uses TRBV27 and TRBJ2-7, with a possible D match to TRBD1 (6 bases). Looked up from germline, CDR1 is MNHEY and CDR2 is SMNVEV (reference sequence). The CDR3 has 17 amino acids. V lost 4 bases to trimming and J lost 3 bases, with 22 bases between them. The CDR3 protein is CASSSPQSRRGYYEQYF. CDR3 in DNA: TGTGCCAGCAGTTCCCCTCAGTCGCGCAGGGGATACTACGAGCAGTACTTC.

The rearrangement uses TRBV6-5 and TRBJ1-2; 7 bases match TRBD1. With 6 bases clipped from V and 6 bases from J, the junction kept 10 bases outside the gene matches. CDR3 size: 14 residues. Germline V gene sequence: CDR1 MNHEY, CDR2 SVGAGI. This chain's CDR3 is CASRESEGAHGYTF. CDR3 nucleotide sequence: TGTGCCAGCAGGGAAAGTGAGGGGGCGCATGGCTACACCTTC.

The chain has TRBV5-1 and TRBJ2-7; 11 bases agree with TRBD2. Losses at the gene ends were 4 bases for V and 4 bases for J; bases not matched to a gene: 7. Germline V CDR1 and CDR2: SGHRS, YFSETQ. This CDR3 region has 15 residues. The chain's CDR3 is CASSALAGALYEQYF. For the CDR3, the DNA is TGCGCCAGCAGCGCACTAGCGGGAGCCCTTTACGAGCAGTACTTC.

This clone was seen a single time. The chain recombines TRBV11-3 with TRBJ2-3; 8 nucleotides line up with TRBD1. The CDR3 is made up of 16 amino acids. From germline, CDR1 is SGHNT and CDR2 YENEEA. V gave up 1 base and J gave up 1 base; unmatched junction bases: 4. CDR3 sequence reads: CASSLGTGSGTDTQYF. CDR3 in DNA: TGTGCCAGCAGCTTAGGGACAGGGTCTGGCACAGATACGCAGTATTTT.

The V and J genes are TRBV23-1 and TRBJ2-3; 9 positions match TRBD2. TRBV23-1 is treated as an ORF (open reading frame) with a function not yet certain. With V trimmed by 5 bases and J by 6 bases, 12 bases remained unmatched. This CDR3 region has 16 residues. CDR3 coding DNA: TGCGCCAGCAGTAAACCTAGCGGGGTGTCCATGGATACGCAGTATTTT. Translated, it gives CASSKPSGVSMDTQYF.

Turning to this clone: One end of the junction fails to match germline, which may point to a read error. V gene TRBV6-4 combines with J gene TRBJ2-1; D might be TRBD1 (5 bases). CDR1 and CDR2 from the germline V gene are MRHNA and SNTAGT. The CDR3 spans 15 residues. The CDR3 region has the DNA TGTGCCAGCAGTCCAGGGAAGAGCTCCTACAATAAGCAGTTCTTC. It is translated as CASSPGKSSYNKQFF.

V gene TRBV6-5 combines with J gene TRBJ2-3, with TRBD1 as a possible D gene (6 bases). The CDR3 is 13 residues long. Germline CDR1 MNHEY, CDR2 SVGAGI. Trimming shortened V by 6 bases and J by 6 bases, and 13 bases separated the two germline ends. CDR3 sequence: CASRGASGDTQYF. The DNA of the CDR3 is TGTGCCAGCAGGGGGGCTAGTGGCGATACGCAGTATTTT.

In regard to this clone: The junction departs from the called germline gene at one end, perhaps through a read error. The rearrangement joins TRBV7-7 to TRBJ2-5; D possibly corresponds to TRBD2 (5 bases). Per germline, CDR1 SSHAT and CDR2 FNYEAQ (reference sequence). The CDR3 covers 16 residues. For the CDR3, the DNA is TGTGCTAGCAGTCTAAGCCGGCTACTATGGGAGGAGACCCAGTACTTC. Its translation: CASSLSRLLWEETQYF.

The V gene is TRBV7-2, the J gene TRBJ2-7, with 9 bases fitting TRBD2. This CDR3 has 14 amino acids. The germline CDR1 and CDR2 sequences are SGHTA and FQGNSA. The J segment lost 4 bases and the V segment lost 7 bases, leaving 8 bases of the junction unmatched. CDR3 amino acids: CASTVSGSKYEQYF. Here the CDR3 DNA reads TGTGCCAGCACCGTTAGCGGGAGTAAGTACGAGCAGTACTTC.

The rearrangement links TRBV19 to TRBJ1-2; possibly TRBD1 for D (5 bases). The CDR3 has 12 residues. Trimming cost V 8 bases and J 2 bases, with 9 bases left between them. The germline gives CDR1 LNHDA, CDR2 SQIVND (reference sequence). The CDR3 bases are TGTGCCAGTCTGAGACAGAACTATGGCTACACCTTC. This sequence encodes CASLRQNYGYTF.

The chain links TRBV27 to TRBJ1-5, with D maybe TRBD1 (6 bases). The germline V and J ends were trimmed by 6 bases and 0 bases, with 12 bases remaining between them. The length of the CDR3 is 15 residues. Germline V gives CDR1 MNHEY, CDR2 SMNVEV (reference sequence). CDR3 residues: CASRQGSYSNQPQHF. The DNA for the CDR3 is TGTGCCAGCAGACAGGGTTCCTATAGCAATCAGCCCCAGCATTTT.

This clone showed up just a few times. The CDR3 nucleotides are TGTGCCAGCAGCTTTGGACAAACAGATACGCAGTATTTT. Protein sequence: CASSFGQTDTQYF. The gene calls are TRBV7-3 and TRBJ2-3, with a weak D call TRBD1 (5 bases). Per the germline V gene, CDR1 is SGHTA and CDR2 is FQGTGA. This CDR3 has 13 amino acids. V lost 3 bases, J lost 3 bases, and 7 bases lay in between.